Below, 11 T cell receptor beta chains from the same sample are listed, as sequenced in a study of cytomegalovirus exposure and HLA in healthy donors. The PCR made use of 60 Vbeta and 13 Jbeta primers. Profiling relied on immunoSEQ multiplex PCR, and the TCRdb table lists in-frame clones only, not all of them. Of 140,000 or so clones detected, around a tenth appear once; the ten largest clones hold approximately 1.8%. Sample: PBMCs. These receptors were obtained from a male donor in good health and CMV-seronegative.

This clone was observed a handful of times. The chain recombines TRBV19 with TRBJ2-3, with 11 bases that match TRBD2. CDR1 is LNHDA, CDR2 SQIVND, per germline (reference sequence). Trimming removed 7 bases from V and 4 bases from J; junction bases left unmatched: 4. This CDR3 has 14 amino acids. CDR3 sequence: CASTLAGGSDTQYF. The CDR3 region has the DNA TGTGCCAGTACCCTAGCGGGAGGTTCAGATACGCAGTATTTT.

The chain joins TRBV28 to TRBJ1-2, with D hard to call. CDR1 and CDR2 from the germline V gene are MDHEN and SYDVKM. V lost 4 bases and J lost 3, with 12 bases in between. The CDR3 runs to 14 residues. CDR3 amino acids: CASSSSYTHYGYTF. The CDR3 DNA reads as TGTGCCAGCAGTTCCTCCTATACCCACTATGGCTACACCTTC.

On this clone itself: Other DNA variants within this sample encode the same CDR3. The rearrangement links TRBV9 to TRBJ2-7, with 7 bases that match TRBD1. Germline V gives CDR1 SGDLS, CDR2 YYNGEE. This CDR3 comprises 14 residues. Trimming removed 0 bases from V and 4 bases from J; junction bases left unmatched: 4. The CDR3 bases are TGTGCCAGCAGCGTAGGTGGACAGGCTTACGAGCAGTACTTC. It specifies CASSVGGQAYEQYF.

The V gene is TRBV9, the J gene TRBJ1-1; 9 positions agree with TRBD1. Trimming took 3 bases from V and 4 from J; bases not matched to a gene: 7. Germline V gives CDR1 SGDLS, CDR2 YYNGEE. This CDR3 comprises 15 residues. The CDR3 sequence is CASSEGTGKGTEAFF. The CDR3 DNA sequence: TGTGCCAGCAGCGAGGGGACAGGGAAGGGCACTGAAGCTTTCTTT.

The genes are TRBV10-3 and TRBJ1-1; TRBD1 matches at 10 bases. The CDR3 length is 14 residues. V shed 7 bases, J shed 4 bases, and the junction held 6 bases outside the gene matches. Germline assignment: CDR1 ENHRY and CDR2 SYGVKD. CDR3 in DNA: TGTGCCATCACAGGGGACAGGGGCTTCACTGAAGCTTTCTTT. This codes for CAITGDRGFTEAFF.

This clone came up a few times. CDR3 in amino acids: CASSIQGHNQPQHF. DNA for the CDR3: TGTGCCAGCAGTATTCAGGGTCACAATCAGCCCCAGCATTTT. This chain joins TRBV6-6 and TRBJ1-5; D might be TRBD1 (5 bases). V was shortened by 5 bases and J by 3 bases, with 11 bases between the two germline ends. CDR3 size: 14 residues. Germline CDR1 is MNHNY and CDR2 is SVGAGI (reference sequence).

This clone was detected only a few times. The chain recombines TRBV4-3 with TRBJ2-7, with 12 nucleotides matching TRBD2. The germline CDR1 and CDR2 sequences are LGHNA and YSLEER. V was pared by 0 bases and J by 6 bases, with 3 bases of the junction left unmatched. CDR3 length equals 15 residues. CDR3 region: CASSQEVGLAGEQYF. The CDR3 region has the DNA TGCGCCAGCAGCCAAGAGGTGGGACTAGCGGGCGAGCAGTACTTC.

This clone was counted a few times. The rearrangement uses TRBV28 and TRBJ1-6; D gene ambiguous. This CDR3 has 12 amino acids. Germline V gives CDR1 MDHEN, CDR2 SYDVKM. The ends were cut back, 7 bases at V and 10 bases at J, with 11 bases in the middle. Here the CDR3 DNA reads TGTGCCAGCACCAAAGAGTTCTCACCCCTCCACTTT. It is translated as CASTKEFSPLHF.

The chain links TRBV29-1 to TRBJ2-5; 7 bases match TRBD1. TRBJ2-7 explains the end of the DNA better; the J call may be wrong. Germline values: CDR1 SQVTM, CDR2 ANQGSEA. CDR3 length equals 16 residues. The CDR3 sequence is CSVIQGVGLSSIEQYF. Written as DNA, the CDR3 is TGCAGCGTTATCCAGGGGGTGGGTTTGTCCTCTATCGAGCAGTACTTC.

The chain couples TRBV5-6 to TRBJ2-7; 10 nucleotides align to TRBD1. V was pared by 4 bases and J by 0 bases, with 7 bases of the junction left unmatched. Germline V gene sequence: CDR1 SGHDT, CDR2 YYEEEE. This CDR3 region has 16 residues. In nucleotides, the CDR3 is TGTGCCAGCAGCAGACAGGGGGCCCCCCCCTCCTACGAGCAGTACTTC. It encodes CASSRQGAPPSYEQYF. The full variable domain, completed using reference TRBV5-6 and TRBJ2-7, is DAGVTQSPTHLIKTRGQQVTLRCSPKSGHDTVSWYQQALGQGPQFIFQYYEEEERQRGNFPDRFSGHQFPNYSSELNVNALLLGDSALYLCASSRQGAPPSYEQYFGPGTRLTVT.

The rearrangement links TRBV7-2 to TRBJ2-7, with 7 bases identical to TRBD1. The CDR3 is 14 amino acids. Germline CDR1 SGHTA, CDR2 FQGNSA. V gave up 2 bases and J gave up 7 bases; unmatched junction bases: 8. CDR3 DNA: TGTGCCAGCAGCTTAAGTGAGGGGGCGAGGGAGCAGTACTTC. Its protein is CASSLSEGAREQYF.